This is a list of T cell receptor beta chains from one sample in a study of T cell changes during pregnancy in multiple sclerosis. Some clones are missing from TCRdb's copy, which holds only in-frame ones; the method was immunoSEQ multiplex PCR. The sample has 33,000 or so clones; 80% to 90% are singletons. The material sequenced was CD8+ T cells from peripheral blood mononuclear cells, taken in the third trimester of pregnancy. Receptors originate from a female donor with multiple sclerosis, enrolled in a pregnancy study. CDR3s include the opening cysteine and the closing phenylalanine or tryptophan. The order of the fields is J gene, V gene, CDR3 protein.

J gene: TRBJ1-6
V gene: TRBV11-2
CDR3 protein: CASSLGAGWDNSPLHF

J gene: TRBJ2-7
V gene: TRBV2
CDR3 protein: CASTAGSPPWEQYF

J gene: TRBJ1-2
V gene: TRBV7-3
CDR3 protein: CASSQESTGVYGYTF

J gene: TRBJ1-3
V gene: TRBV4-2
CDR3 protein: CASFGPGQENFSGNTIYF

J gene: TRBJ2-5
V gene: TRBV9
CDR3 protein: CASSAQDRAFETQYF

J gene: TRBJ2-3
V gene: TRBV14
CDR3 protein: CASSGDRRGTDTQYF

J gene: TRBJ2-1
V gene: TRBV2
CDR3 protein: CASKTGSYNEQFF

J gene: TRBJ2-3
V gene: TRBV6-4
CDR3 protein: CASSDGGATDTQYF

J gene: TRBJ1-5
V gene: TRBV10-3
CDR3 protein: CAISWGVGERQPQHF

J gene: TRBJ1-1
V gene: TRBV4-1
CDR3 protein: CASSQYGETEAFF

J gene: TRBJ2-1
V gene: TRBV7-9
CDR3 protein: CASSSRIGEYEQFF

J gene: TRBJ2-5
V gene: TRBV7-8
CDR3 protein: CASSQDRGPIRSQYF

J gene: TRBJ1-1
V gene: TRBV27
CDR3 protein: CATQGDRGQNTEAFF

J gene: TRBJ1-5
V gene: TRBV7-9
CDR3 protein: CASSLAGANNQPQHF

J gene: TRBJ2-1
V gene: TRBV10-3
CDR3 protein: CAISATGISYNEQFF

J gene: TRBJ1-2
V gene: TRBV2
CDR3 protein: CASGGYGYTF

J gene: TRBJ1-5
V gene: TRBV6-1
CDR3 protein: CASGAGPQHF

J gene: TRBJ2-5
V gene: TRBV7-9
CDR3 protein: CASSPPLALAVDSGTQYF

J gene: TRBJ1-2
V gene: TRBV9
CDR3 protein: CASSSKPRDSRYSYYGYTF

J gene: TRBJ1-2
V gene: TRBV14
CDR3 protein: CASSPGGPANYGYTF

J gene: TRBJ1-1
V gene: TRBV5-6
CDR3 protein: CASSYSTGIDPEAFF

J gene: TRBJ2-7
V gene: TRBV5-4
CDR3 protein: CASSPGSMGAEQYF

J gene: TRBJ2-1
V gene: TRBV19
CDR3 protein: CASSLTLDSLFQFF

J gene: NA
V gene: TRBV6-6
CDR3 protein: CAAGLAAYEQYF

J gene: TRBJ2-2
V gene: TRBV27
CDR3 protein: CASSPKTGLYTGELFF

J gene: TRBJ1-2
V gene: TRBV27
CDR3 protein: CASSPRGGAQGGYTF

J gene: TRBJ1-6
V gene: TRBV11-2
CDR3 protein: CASSLGGNSPLHF

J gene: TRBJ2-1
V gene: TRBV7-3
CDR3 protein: CASTPPRLAGVVDEQFF

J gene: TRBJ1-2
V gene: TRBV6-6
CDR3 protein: CASSYSQLDGYTF

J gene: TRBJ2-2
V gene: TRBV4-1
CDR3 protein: CASSQGAWELFF

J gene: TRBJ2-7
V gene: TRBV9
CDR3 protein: CASSAGASSAYEQYF

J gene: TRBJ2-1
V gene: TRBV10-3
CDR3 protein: CAISPSGYNEQFF

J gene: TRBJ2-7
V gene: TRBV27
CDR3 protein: CASSTSYEQYF

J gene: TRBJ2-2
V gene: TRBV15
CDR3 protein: CATSRDRSTGELFF

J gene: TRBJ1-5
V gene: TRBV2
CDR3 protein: CASGQRSPNQPQHF

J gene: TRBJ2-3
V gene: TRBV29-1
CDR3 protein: CSVKLPGQETDTQYF